One sample yielded the 7 T cell receptor beta chains listed below, sequenced in a study of CD8+CD57+ T cells in acquired aplastic anemia. In patients chosen for sequencing, flow cytometry had shown CD8+CD57+ cell expansion. Profiles of TCR beta VDJ and CDR3 were generated from a genomic DNA template. TCRdb used MiXCR to reprocess the reads, holding one entry per CDR3 protein. This repertoire shows around 180,000 distinct CDR3 sequences, 48% found once; its top ten account for 1.8%. The source material was sorted CD4+, CD8+, or CD8+CD57+ T cells (not recorded which) from PBMCs. Receptors were obtained from a human donor with aplastic anemia.

The chain has TRBV2 and TRBJ1-6, with D perhaps matching TRBD1 (6 bases). Trimming removed 0 bases from V and 7 bases from J, with 19 bases in between. The CDR3 has 18 residues. Germline assignment: CDR1 SNHLY and CDR2 FYNNEI. Written as DNA, the CDR3 is TGTGCCAGCAGTGAAGCGCTTCAGGGGCCAACCTCCAATTCACCCCTCCACTTT. Translation gives CASSEALQGPTSNSPLHF.

The chain uses TRBV2 and TRBJ2-3; 15 bases match TRBD2. The CDR3 contains 15 residues. The germline gives CDR1 SNHLY, CDR2 FYNNEI. J lost 10 bases, V lost 6 bases, and 8 bases had no gene match. CDR3 region: CASSGLGLAGGAQYF. The DNA for the CDR3 is TGTGCCAGCAGCGGCCTGGGACTAGCGGGGGGTGCGCAGTATTTT.

The chain uses TRBV24-1 and TRBJ1-3; no clear D. This CDR3 contains 13 residues. Trimming left V 2 bases short and J 7 bases short, with 8 bases between. CDR1 and CDR2 from the germline V gene are KGHDR and SFDVKD. DNA for the CDR3: TGTGCCACCAGTGATTCTCCCGGGAACACCATATATTTT. This sequence encodes CATSDSPGNTIYF.

This sequence joins TRBV20-1 and TRBJ2-1; 7 bases align to TRBD1. The CDR3 length is 11 residues. Germline values: CDR1 DFQATT, CDR2 SNEGSKA (reference sequence). The J segment lost 6 bases and the V segment lost 6 bases, leaving 2 bases of the junction unmatched. Here the CDR3 reads CSAGQFNEQFF. CDR3 DNA sequence: TGCAGTGCGGGACAGTTCAATGAGCAGTTCTTC.

This sequence joins TRBV19 and TRBJ1-1, with TRBD1 matching over 7 bases. The CDR3 covers 14 residues. Per germline, CDR1 LNHDA and CDR2 SQIVND (reference sequence). V was pared by 7 bases and J by 4 bases, with 9 bases of the junction left unmatched. The CDR3 loop reads CASTLDRVGTEAFF. As DNA, the CDR3 is TGTGCCAGTACTCTCGACAGGGTAGGCACTGAAGCTTTCTTT.

This rearrangement joins TRBV10-3 to TRBJ2-7, with D uncertain. Trimming removed 2 bases from V and 4 bases from J, with 6 bases in between. This CDR3 is 12 amino acids long. Germline V gives CDR1 ENHRY, CDR2 SYGVKD. The CDR3 DNA reads as TGTGCCATCAGTGAGGCTATTTACGAGCAGTACTTC. Its translation: CAISEAIYEQYF.

Turning to this clonotype: It may be a read error: a sequence one base away is much more abundant. The chain uses TRBV12-3 or TRBV12-4 and TRBJ1-4, with D unclear. V lost 5 bases and J lost 7, with 17 bases in between. There are 15 residues in the CDR3. The DNA of the CDR3 is TGTGCCAGCAGTCTTTCAGTGGGGTCGGCTGAAAAACTGTTTTTT. This sequence encodes CASSLSVGSAEKLFF.